Listed below are T cell receptor beta chains from one sample, sequenced in a study of cytomegalovirus exposure and HLA in healthy donors. Profiled with immunoSEQ multiplex PCR; TCRdb holds only in-frame clones, not every one. The sample records roughly 52,000 clones, more than 75% being singletons. The sample consisted of PBMCs. Source of these receptors: a female donor in good health and CMV-seronegative. CDR3s include the opening cysteine and the closing phenylalanine or tryptophan. Fields, in order: D gene, clone size, V gene, J gene, CDR3 protein, CDR3 DNA. The D gene is left open where the match is weak. Size values are once, few and many counts, or a class for expanded clones, and some rows have none.

TRBD1,.,TRBV7-2,TRBJ1-1,CASSSQGGDTEAFF,TGTGCCAGCAGCTCGCAGGGGGGAGACACTGAAGCTTTCTTT
TRBD1,.,TRBV5-4,TRBJ1-2,CASSSTGTGDGYTF,TGTGCCAGCAGCAGTACCGGGACAGGGGATGGCTACACCTTC
TRBD1,few,TRBV7-6,TRBJ1-2,CASSLGYRGRNYGYTF,TGTGCCAGCAGCTTAGGGTACAGGGGGCGCAACTATGGCTACACCTTC
TRBD1,few,TRBV7-3,TRBJ2-5,CASSPGQIQETQYF,TGTGCCAGCAGCCCGGGACAGATCCAAGAGACCCAGTACTTC
TRBD1,.,TRBV5-1,TRBJ1-2,CASSAGQRTNYGYTF,TGCGCCAGCAGCGCGGGACAGCGGACTAACTATGGCTACACCTTC
TRBD1,.,TRBV2,TRBJ2-7,CATKGDRTSYEQYF,TGTGCCACAAAGGGGGACAGGACCTCCTACGAGCAGTACTTC
.,.,TRBV6-6,TRBJ1-4,CASRRDSTTNEKLFF,TGTGCCAGCAGGCGGGACTCCACAACTAATGAAAAACTGTTTTTT
.,.,TRBV10-3,TRBJ1-2,CAISDRQAGQHGYTF,TGTGCCATCAGTGATCGACAGGCCGGGCAGCATGGCTACACCTTC
TRBD1,.,TRBV6-5,TRBJ1-4,CASSYSGTGHEKLFF,TGTGCCAGCAGTTACTCGGGGACAGGCCATGAAAAACTGTTTTTT
TRBD2,.,TRBV7-9,TRBJ2-1,CSSSLEAGVWNEQFF,TGTTCCAGCAGCTTAGAAGCGGGGGTATGGAATGAGCAGTTCTTC
.,.,TRBV9,TRBJ2-7,CASSVGTSPAYEQYF,TGTGCCAGCAGCGTAGGAACTAGCCCGGCCTACGAGCAGTACTTC
TRBD2,.,TRBV5-5,TRBJ2-3,CASSPILTSGPTDTQYF,TGTGCCAGCAGCCCAATTTTGACTAGCGGGCCCACAGATACGCAGTATTTT
TRBD1,.,TRBV5-1,TRBJ2-7,CASSLNRDRGYEQYF,TGCGCCAGCAGCTTAAACCGGGACAGGGGTTACGAGCAGTACTTC
TRBD1,.,TRBV5-1,TRBJ1-2,CASSPRGTDTDGYTF,TGCGCCAGCAGTCCCCGGGGGACAGATACCGATGGCTACACCTTC
TRBD1,.,TRBV4-1,TRBJ1-2,CASSQAGQGAGYGYTF,TGCGCCAGCAGCCAGGCGGGACAGGGGGCAGGCTATGGCTACACCTTC
.,.,TRBV2,TRBJ2-3,CAGGRRADTQYF,TGTGCCGGAGGGAGACGAGCAGATACGCAGTATTTT
.,.,TRBV6-1,TRBJ2-7,CASSEGVRDEQYF,TGTGCCAGCAGTGAAGGGGTCCGGGACGAGCAGTACTTC
.,.,TRBV5-3,TRBJ1-1,CARGHRDANTEAFF,TGTGCCAGAGGTCATCGGGATGCGAACACTGAAGCTTTCTTT
.,few,TRBV10-2,TRBJ1-3,CASSTPGGTIYF,TGCGCCAGCAGCACCCCCGGGGGCACCATATATTTT
.,.,TRBV6-1,TRBJ2-7,CASKDIYEQYF,TGCGCCAGCAAGGACATCTACGAGCAGTACTTC
.,.,TRBV7-8,TRBJ2-7,CASSLYTTYEQYF,TGTGCCAGCAGCTTATACACTACTTACGAGCAGTACTTC
TRBD1,.,TRBV7-6,TRBJ1-1,CASSLAGTGGLEAAFF,TGTGCCAGCAGCCTCGCCGGGACAGGGGGACTTGAGGCAGCTTTCTTT
.,.,TRBV2,TRBJ1-5,CASSAQSYNQPQHF,TGTGCCAGCAGTGCACAGAGTTACAATCAGCCCCAGCATTTT
.,.,TRBV6-6,TRBJ2-7,CASSYNRNYEQYF,TGTGCCAGCAGTTATAACAGGAACTACGAGCAGTACTTC
.,.,TRBV5-6,TRBJ2-7,CASSTTAYEQYF,TGTGCCAGCAGCACGACAGCCTACGAGCAGTACTTC
TRBD1,.,TRBV18,TRBJ1-1,CASSEGTGGSEAFF,TGTGCCAGCTCAGAAGGGACAGGGGGGAGTGAAGCTTTCTTT
.,.,TRBV29-1,TRBJ1-1,CSVGRFGTEAFF,TGCAGCGTTGGTCGATTCGGCACTGAAGCTTTCTTT
.,.,TRBV5-1,TRBJ2-7,CASSRILQGKAYEQYF,TGCGCCAGCAGTCGTATTCTTCAGGGGAAAGCCTACGAGCAGTACTTC
TRBD2,.,TRBV6-4,TRBJ2-1,CASSDPLSLTSGEPVTYNEQFF,TGTGCCAGCAGTGACCCCCTCTCGTTGACTAGCGGGGAACCGGTGACCTACAATGAGCAGTTCTTC
.,few,TRBV6-4,TRBJ2-1,CASSEGAERNEQFF,TGTGCCAGCAGTGAAGGGGCTGAGAGGAATGAGCAGTTCTTC
.,.,TRBV5-1,TRBJ1-4,CASSPGSATNEKLFF,TGCGCCAGCAGTCCGGGGAGCGCAACTAATGAAAAACTGTTTTTT
.,.,TRBV7-8,TRBJ2-2,CASSVLDRNTGELFF,TGTGCCAGCAGCGTGCTTGACAGGAACACCGGGGAGCTGTTTTTT
.,.,TRBV6-5,TRBJ1-3,CASSYRGTDSGNTIYF,TGTGCCAGCAGTTACCGCGGGACGGACTCTGGAAACACCATATATTTT
TRBD1,.,TRBV5-1,TRBJ1-2,CASSFTGASGYTF,TGCGCCAGCAGCTTTACAGGGGCGAGTGGCTACACCTTC
.,.,TRBV5-6,TRBJ1-4,CASSLGPTNEKLFF,TGTGCCAGCAGCCTGGGGCCGACTAATGAAAAACTGTTTTTT
TRBD1,.,TRBV6-1,TRBJ1-5,CASTPQGASNQPQHF,TGTGCCAGCACCCCCCAGGGGGCTAGCAATCAGCCCCAGCATTTT
TRBD1,once,TRBV9,TRBJ1-2,CASSLVEGGISGYTF,TGTGCCAGCAGCCTAGTGGAAGGGGGCATCAGTGGCTACACCTTC
.,.,TRBV12-5,TRBJ2-5,CASGLGGAQETQYF,TGTGCTAGTGGTTTAGGCGGGGCGCAAGAGACCCAGTACTTC
.,.,TRBV6-5,TRBJ1-4,CASRINPGEKLFF,TGTGCCAGCAGAATTAACCCGGGGGAAAAACTGTTTTTT
TRBD1,.,TRBV9,TRBJ2-3,CASSVGTGSITDTQYF,TGTGCCAGCAGCGTAGGGACAGGGTCTATTACAGATACGCAGTATTTT
TRBD1,once,TRBV19,TRBJ2-1,CASSQGADDPFF,TGTGCCAGTAGTCAGGGGGCGGACGATCCGTTCTTC
.,.,TRBV2,TRBJ2-1,CASSAPDNHNEQFF,TGTGCCAGCAGTGCCCCGGACAACCACAATGAGCAGTTCTTC
.,.,TRBV7-9,TRBJ1-1,CASSLVGGKEEAFF,TGTGCCAGCAGCTTAGTTGGAGGGAAGGAGGAAGCTTTCTTT
TRBD1,.,TRBV2,TRBJ1-2,CASIYQDRASGYTF,TGTGCCAGCATCTACCAGGACAGGGCGAGCGGCTACACCTTC
.,.,TRBV4-2,TRBJ2-5,CASSPGAPGTHGETQYF,TGTGCCAGCAGCCCAGGGGCCCCCGGGACGCACGGAGAGACCCAGTACTTC
.,.,TRBV5-1,TRBJ2-7,CASSPLTARDEQYF,TGCGCCAGCAGCCCGTTGACAGCCCGGGACGAGCAGTACTTC
TRBD2,.,TRBV4-1,TRBJ2-1,CASSQDPLAGSYNEQFF,TGCGCCAGCAGCCAAGATCCCCTAGCGGGTTCCTACAATGAGCAGTTCTTC
TRBD1,.,TRBV6-1,TRBJ1-2,CASSAQGQGQGYDYTF,TGTGCCAGCAGTGCCCAGGGACAGGGCCAGGGCTATGACTACACCTTC
.,.,TRBV5-6,TRBJ1-1,CASSLGWGGRKTTEAFF,TGTGCCAGCAGCTTGGGCTGGGGGGGGCGCAAGACCACTGAAGCTTTCTTT
.,.,TRBV5-4,TRBJ2-3,CASSLEAGRDTQYF,TGTGCCAGCAGCTTGGAGGCAGGTCGAGATACGCAGTATTTT
.,.,TRBV27,TRBJ1-5,CASSLTGIEPQHF,TGTGCCAGCAGCCTAACAGGGATTGAGCCCCAGCATTTT
.,.,TRBV7-8,TRBJ2-1,CASSFRLPRGEQFF,TGTGCCAGCAGCTTTCGGCTCCCACGGGGGGAGCAGTTCTTC
TRBD1,few,TRBV25-1,TRBJ1-6,CASRAPGQLYNSPLHF,TGTGCCAGCAGGGCACCGGGACAGCTCTATAATTCACCCCTCCACTTT
.,once,TRBV5-1,TRBJ2-7,CASSPLAGAGYEQYF,TGCGCCAGCAGCCCGTTAGCAGGGGCAGGTTACGAGCAGTACTTC
TRBD1,.,TRBV5-1,TRBJ1-3,CASSWDRGTGNTIYF,TGCGCCAGCAGCTGGGACAGGGGGACTGGAAACACCATATATTTT
TRBD2,.,TRBV6-5,TRBJ2-5,CASSQTSGGAQTQYF,TGTGCCAGCAGTCAGACTAGCGGGGGGGCGCAGACCCAGTACTTC
.,.,TRBV29-1,TRBJ1-5,CSARTGSNQPQHF,TGCAGCGCCCGAACAGGGAGCAATCAGCCCCAGCATTTT